The entry that follows covers one T cell receptor (beta chain) sequence. These data originate in a study of cytomegalovirus exposure and HLA in healthy donors. CDR3 size: 14 residues. Germline lookup yields CDR1 MNHNS and CDR2 SASEGT. J lost 4 bases, V lost 6 bases, and 8 bases had no gene match. Repertoires were generated with immunoSEQ multiplex PCR, while TCRdb's copy carries only in-frame clones and drops some. The sample records some 140,000 clones, around four fifths being singletons. The sequenced sample was PBMCs. The clonotype was recovered from a man in his thirties or forties in good health and CMV-seropositive. V is TRBV6-1 and J is TRBJ2-5; 7 bases fit TRBD1. CDR3 nucleotide sequence: TGTGCCAGCAGGGGATCGACAGGGATAGAGACCCAGTACTTC. It is translated as CASRGSTGIETQYF.